One sample yielded the 15 T cell receptor beta chains listed below, sequenced in a study of cytomegalovirus exposure and HLA in healthy donors. It was with 60 Vbeta and 13 Jbeta primers that the PCR ran. Some clones are missing from TCRdb's copy, which holds only in-frame ones; the method was immunoSEQ multiplex PCR. The repertoire holds about 130,000 clones, with 80% to 85% as singletons. The material sequenced was PBMCs. These receptors were obtained from a woman in her twenties or thirties in good health and CMV-seronegative.

The chain is built from TRBV6-1 and TRBJ2-5; no firm D call. This CDR3 has 15 residues. The V end lost 4 bases, the J end lost 3 bases, and 15 bases lay between the germline ends. CDR1 and CDR2 (germline): MNHNS, SASEGT. This chain's CDR3 is CASSAEWVVKETQYF. CDR3 in DNA: TGTGCCAGCAGTGCGGAGTGGGTGGTCAAAGAGACCCAGTACTTC.

The chain joins TRBV19 to TRBJ1-1, with unresolved D. The CDR3 consists of 15 residues. Trimming took 0 bases from V and 0 from J, leaving 8 bases between them. Germline CDR1 reads LNHDA; CDR2 reads SQIVND (reference sequence). CDR3 sequence reads: CASSIDRPMNTEAFF. In DNA, the CDR3 is TGTGCCAGTAGTATAGACAGGCCCATGAACACTGAAGCTTTCTTT.

V and J are TRBV5-8 and TRBJ2-5; perhaps TRBD2 as D (5 bases). The CDR3 has 14 residues. Germline V CDR1 and CDR2: SGHTS, YDEGEE. V lost 2 bases and J lost 1, with 9 bases in between. The CDR3 protein is CASSFGRVQETQYF. The CDR3 DNA follows: TGTGCCAGCAGCTTCGGGCGGGTCCAAGAGACCCAGTACTTC.

The rearrangement uses TRBV18 and TRBJ2-2, with TRBD2 matching over 9 bases. Germline assignment: CDR1 KGHSH and CDR2 LQKENI. The CDR3 has 16 amino acids. V dropped 4 bases and J dropped 1; count of bases not matched to a gene: 4. The CDR3 here is CASSLRLAVNTGELFF. In DNA, the CDR3 is TGTGCCAGCTCACTTAGACTAGCGGTGAACACCGGGGAGCTGTTTTTT. The full variable domain, rest sourced from reference TRBV18 and TRBJ2-2, is NAGVMQNPRHLVRRRGQEARLRCSPMKGHSHVYWYRQLPEEGLKFMVYLQKENIIDESGMPKERFSAEFPKEGPSILRIQQVVRGDSAAYFCASSLRLAVNTGELFFGEGSRLTVL.

This clone was picked up a small number of times. The CDR3 reads CASSLLPGDYYEQYF. CDR3 in DNA: TGTGCCAGCAGTTTACTTCCGGGAGACTACTACGAGCAGTACTTC. The rearrangement links TRBV27 to TRBJ2-7; maybe TRBD2 (6 bases). This CDR3 spans 15 amino acids. Germline V gene data show CDR1 as MNHEY and CDR2 as SMNVEV (reference sequence). The V end lost 2 bases, the J end lost 3 bases, and 14 bases lay between the germline ends.

This clone was observed once. J is TRBJ2-3 and V is TRBV7-6, with 8 bases lining up with TRBD2. CDR1 is SGHVS, CDR2 FNYEAQ, per germline. The CDR3 totals 15 residues. V lost 1 base and J lost 2; bases outside the gene matches: 2. The CDR3 sequence is CASSLGGGFTDTQYF. CDR3 in DNA: TGTGCCAGCAGCTTAGGCGGGGGGTTCACAGATACGCAGTATTTT.

The rearrangement joins TRBV4-1 to TRBJ1-5, with D maybe TRBD1 (5 bases). The CDR3 spans 15 residues. V lost 0 bases and J 9 bases, leaving 15 bases between the germline ends. Germline V gene data show CDR1 as MGHRA and CDR2 as YSYEKL. The chain's CDR3 is CASSQEGRVIWPQHF. In DNA form, the CDR3 reads TGCGCCAGCAGCCAAGAGGGCAGGGTTATTTGGCCCCAGCATTTT.

This rearrangement joins TRBV11-2 to TRBJ2-5; D is perhaps TRBD2 (6 bases). Germline CDR1 is SGHAT and CDR2 is FQNNGV. The CDR3 covers 15 residues. Trimming took off 4 bases at V and 5 bases at J, with 17 bases between the two ends. CDR3 sequence: CASSSTGLPGETQYF. The CDR3, as DNA: TGTGCCAGCAGCTCCACGGGACTGCCAGGGGAGACCCAGTACTTC.

The genes are TRBV19 and TRBJ1-5; possibly TRBD1 for D (5 bases). Germline assignment: CDR1 LNHDA and CDR2 SQIVND (reference sequence). The CDR3 sequence is 17 residues long. V gave up 9 bases and J gave up 2 bases, with 23 bases separating them. The CDR3 DNA follows: TGTGCCAGCAAAACGCGCGGGACCTCCCATGGCAATCAGCCCCAGCATTTT. This encodes CASKTRGTSHGNQPQHF.

V and J are TRBV27 and TRBJ2-1; 10 nucleotides line up with TRBD2. Trimming removed 7 bases from V and 7 bases from J; junction bases left unmatched: 7. Germline V CDR1 and CDR2: MNHEY, SMNVEV (reference sequence). This CDR3 region has 14 residues. The CDR3 DNA sequence: TGTGCCAGCAACATTGGAGCGGGAGGGAATGAGCAGTTCTTC. It codes for CASNIGAGGNEQFF.

The rearrangement uses TRBV4-1 and TRBJ2-1, with a weak D call TRBD2 (5 bases). Trimming stripped 3 bases from V and 6 bases from J, with 15 bases between. Germline V CDR1 and CDR2: MGHRA, YSYEKL. The CDR3 spans 15 residues. CDR3 loop: CASSQPGSLGNEQFF. CDR3 coding DNA: TGCGCCAGCAGCCAGCCGGGAAGTCTGGGCAATGAGCAGTTCTTC.

V usage is TRBV10-3 and J usage is TRBJ2-7; 7 bases match TRBD1. The V gene's germline CDR1 is ENHRY and CDR2 SYGVKD. The trim removed 3 bases at V and 1 base at J, leaving 6 bases unmatched. CDR3 length: 15 residues. CDR3 bases: TGTGCCATCAGTGACCCCGGGACAGTTTCCTACGAGCAGTACTTC. Translated: CAISDPGTVSYEQYF.

J is TRBJ2-1 and V is TRBV10-3; 8 bases map to TRBD1. The germline V gene encodes CDR1 ENHRY and CDR2 SYGVKD. The V gene end was trimmed by 5 bases and the J gene end by 2 bases; junction bases not matched to a gene: 14. The CDR3 length is 18 residues. The CDR3: CAISSSGGRAPAYNEQFF. DNA for the CDR3: TGTGCCATCAGTTCATCAGGGGGCCGGGCCCCGGCCTACAATGAGCAGTTCTTC.

The rearrangement links TRBV19 to TRBJ2-1; the match to TRBD2 covers 14 bases. Looked up from germline, CDR1 is LNHDA and CDR2 is SQIVND (reference sequence). The CDR3 consists of 14 residues. Trimming took 10 bases from V and 9 from J; bases not matched to a gene: 8. CDR3 protein: CATKTSGRAFEQFF. The DNA for the CDR3 is TGTGCCACCAAGACTAGCGGGAGGGCCTTTGAGCAGTTCTTC.

This clone is a singleton in its sample. The chain carries TRBV4-2 and TRBJ1-4; D is unclear. This CDR3 has 16 amino acids. Trimming removed 0 bases from V and 0 bases from J, with 8 bases in between. The germline V gene encodes CDR1 LGHNA and CDR2 YNFKEQ. The DNA for the CDR3 is TGTGCCAGCAGCCAAGATCCGCGTGCAACTAATGAAAAACTGTTTTTT. This sequence encodes CASSQDPRATNEKLFF.